The rows below give T cell receptor beta chains drawn from one sample of a study of early T cells in non-severe SARS-CoV-2 infection. TCRdb ran MiXCR on the 5' RACE reads and lists one entry per CDR3 protein. The data hold tens of thousands of distinct CDR3 sequences, with about 7% observed a single time. The source material was whole blood. These receptors were taken from an adult who was a healthcare worker with PCR-confirmed SARS-CoV-2 infection or an uninfected control (not recorded which). CDR3s include the opening cysteine and the closing phenylalanine or tryptophan. A D gene is named only where the DNA matches it firmly. Clone size is stated in some rows and not others, as once, few, many or a class when expanded.

J gene: TRBJ1-2
V gene: TRBV7-9
D gene: TRBD1
clone size: -
CDR3 protein: CASSLSGGTAYGYTF
CDR3 DNA: TGTGCCAGCAGCTTGAGTGGCGGGACAGCCTATGGCTACACCTTC

J gene: TRBJ2-1
V gene: TRBV7-9
D gene: -
clone size: few
CDR3 protein: CASSLALGLYIDEQFF
CDR3 DNA: TGTGCCAGCAGCTTAGCGCTCGGCCTATACATCGATGAGCAGTTCTTC

J gene: TRBJ2-7
V gene: TRBV2
D gene: -
clone size: -
CDR3 protein: CASSENWQLVVGHF
CDR3 DNA: TGTGCCAGCAGTGAAAATTGGCAGCTAGTGGTGGGGCACTTC

J gene: TRBJ2-3
V gene: TRBV24-1
D gene: -
clone size: many
CDR3 protein: CATSKPPTDTQYF
CDR3 DNA: TGTGCCACCAGTAAGCCCCCCACAGATACGCAGTATTTT

J gene: TRBJ2-7
V gene: TRBV21-1
D gene: -
clone size: many
CDR3 protein: CASGAYLYRVFGQGDYEQYF
CDR3 DNA: TGTGCCAGCGGGGCGTACTTGTACAGGGTTTTCGGACAGGGAGACTACGAGCAGTACTTC

J gene: TRBJ2-7
V gene: TRBV29-1
D gene: -
clone size: few
CDR3 protein: CSVTMNSYEQYF
CDR3 DNA: TGCAGCGTTACAATGAACTCCTACGAGCAGTACTTC

J gene: TRBJ1-6
V gene: TRBV15
D gene: TRBD1
clone size: -
CDR3 protein: CATSRGTGGNSSLHF
CDR3 DNA: TGTGCCACCAGCAGGGGCACAGGGGGGAATTCATCCCTCCACTTT

J gene: TRBJ2-3
V gene: TRBV7-3
D gene: -
clone size: -
CDR3 protein: CASSPSATDTQYF
CDR3 DNA: TGTGCCAGCAGCCCATCCGCCACAGATACGCAGTATTTT

J gene: TRBJ2-1
V gene: TRBV18
D gene: TRBD2
clone size: many
CDR3 protein: CASSPQAKLAGDNEQFF
CDR3 DNA: TGTGCCAGCTCACCACAAGCCAAACTAGCGGGAGACAATGAGCAGTTCTTC

J gene: TRBJ2-7
V gene: TRBV18
D gene: TRBD2
clone size: many
CDR3 protein: CASSPGLAGVGLGEQYF
CDR3 DNA: TGTGCCAGCTCCCCGGGACTAGCGGGAGTCGGCTTGGGGGAGCAGTACTTC

J gene: TRBJ2-2
V gene: TRBV7-9
D gene: -
clone size: -
CDR3 protein: CASSLPGPGELFF
CDR3 DNA: TGTGCCAGCAGCTTACCAGGACCCGGGGAGCTGTTTTTT

J gene: TRBJ2-2
V gene: TRBV4-2
D gene: TRBD2
clone size: few
CDR3 protein: CASTRELNTGELFF
CDR3 DNA: TGTGCCAGCACGCGGGAGCTGAACACCGGGGAGCTGTTTTTT

J gene: TRBJ1-1
V gene: TRBV11-2
D gene: -
clone size: few
CDR3 protein: CASSSRTNLNTEAFF
CDR3 DNA: TGTGCCAGCAGCTCCAGGACTAACTTGAACACTGAAGCTTTCTTT

J gene: TRBJ2-1
V gene: TRBV20-1
D gene: TRBD2
clone size: -
CDR3 protein: CSARDRLAGYNEQFF
CDR3 DNA: TGCAGTGCTAGAGACAGACTAGCGGGATACAATGAGCAGTTCTTC

J gene: TRBJ2-5
V gene: TRBV5-6
D gene: -
clone size: -
CDR3 protein: CASSLGLLYQETQYF
CDR3 DNA: TGTGCCAGCAGCTTGGGGCTTTTATACCAAGAGACCCAGTACTTC

J gene: TRBJ2-1
V gene: TRBV6-2/TRBV6-3
D gene: -
clone size: few
CDR3 protein: CASRRSTSYNEQFF
CDR3 DNA: TGTGCCAGCCGCCGGTCCACGTCCTACAATGAGCAGTTCTTC

J gene: TRBJ2-3
V gene: TRBV20-1
D gene: TRBD2
clone size: many
CDR3 protein: CSARDLTSGVSTDTQYF
CDR3 DNA: TGCAGTGCTAGAGATCTGACTAGCGGAGTTAGCACAGATACGCAGTATTTT

J gene: TRBJ1-6
V gene: TRBV4-1
D gene: -
clone size: many
CDR3 protein: CASSQIGGHGSYNSPLHF
CDR3 DNA: TGCGCCAGCAGCCAGATTGGGGGGCACGGCTCCTATAATTCACCCCTCCATTTT

J gene: TRBJ2-5
V gene: TRBV27
D gene: -
clone size: many
CDR3 protein: CASSPHPTALQETQYF
CDR3 DNA: TGTGCCAGCAGTCCACACCCGACGGCACTTCAAGAGACCCAGTACTTC

J gene: TRBJ1-1
V gene: TRBV27
D gene: -
clone size: -
CDR3 protein: CASSFRVNTEAFF
CDR3 DNA: TGTGCCAGCAGTTTCAGGGTGAACACTGAAGCTTTCTTT

J gene: TRBJ1-2
V gene: TRBV29-1
D gene: -
clone size: many
CDR3 protein: CSVPTRGASLSEVGYTF
CDR3 DNA: TGCAGCGTACCGACGCGGGGGGCGTCTCTGAGTGAGGTTGGCTACACCTTC

J gene: TRBJ2-3
V gene: TRBV27
D gene: -
clone size: many
CDR3 protein: CASSFRGTDTQYF
CDR3 DNA: TGTGCCAGCAGTTTTAGGGGGACAGATACGCAGTATTTT

J gene: TRBJ2-1
V gene: TRBV11-2
D gene: TRBD2
clone size: -
CDR3 protein: CASSFGGSANEQFF
CDR3 DNA: TGTGCCAGCAGCTTCGGCGGGAGTGCCAATGAGCAGTTCTTC

J gene: TRBJ2-7
V gene: TRBV28
D gene: -
clone size: few
CDR3 protein: CASSLLRTAPFSYEQYF
CDR3 DNA: TGTGCCAGCAGTTTATTGCGGACAGCCCCATTCTCCTACGAGCAGTACTTC

J gene: TRBJ2-5
V gene: TRBV7-2
D gene: -
clone size: many
CDR3 protein: CASSRGQQETQYF
CDR3 DNA: TGTGCCAGCAGCCGAGGCCAACAAGAGACCCAGTACTTC

J gene: TRBJ1-2
V gene: TRBV20-1
D gene: -
clone size: many
CDR3 protein: CSASGGSQGDRDGYTF
CDR3 DNA: TGCAGTGCGTCAGGAGGGTCCCAGGGAGATAGGGATGGCTACACCTTC

J gene: TRBJ2-7
V gene: TRBV12-3/TRBV12-4
D gene: TRBD2
clone size: -
CDR3 protein: CASSPGRKYEQYF
CDR3 DNA: TGTGCCAGCAGTCCCGGGAGGAAGTACGAGCAGTACTTC

J gene: TRBJ2-3
V gene: TRBV7-8
D gene: -
clone size: few
CDR3 protein: CASSPGADTQYF
CDR3 DNA: TGTGCCAGCAGTCCCGGGGCAGATACGCAGTATTTT

J gene: TRBJ2-1
V gene: TRBV2
D gene: -
clone size: many
CDR3 protein: CASTRGVYNEQFF
CDR3 DNA: TGTGCCAGCACTAGGGGAGTCTACAATGAGCAGTTCTTC

J gene: TRBJ1-1
V gene: TRBV28
D gene: -
clone size: -
CDR3 protein: CASSFRRGNTEAFF
CDR3 DNA: TGTGCCAGCAGTTTTCGCAGGGGGAACACTGAAGCTTTCTTT